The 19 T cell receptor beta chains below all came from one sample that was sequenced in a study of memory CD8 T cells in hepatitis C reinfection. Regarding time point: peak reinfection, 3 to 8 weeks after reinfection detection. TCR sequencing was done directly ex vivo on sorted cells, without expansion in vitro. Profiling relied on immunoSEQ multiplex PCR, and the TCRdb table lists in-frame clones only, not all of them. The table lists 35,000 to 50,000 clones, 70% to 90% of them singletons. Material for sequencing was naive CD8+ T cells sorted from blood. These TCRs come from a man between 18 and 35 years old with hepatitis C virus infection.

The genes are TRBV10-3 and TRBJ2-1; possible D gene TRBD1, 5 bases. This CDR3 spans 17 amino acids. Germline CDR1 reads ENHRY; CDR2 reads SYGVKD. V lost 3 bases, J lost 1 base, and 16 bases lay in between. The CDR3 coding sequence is TGTGCCATCAGTGACCCCGGGCCAGCAGGGTCCTACAATGAGCAGTTCTTC. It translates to CAISDPGPAGSYNEQFF.

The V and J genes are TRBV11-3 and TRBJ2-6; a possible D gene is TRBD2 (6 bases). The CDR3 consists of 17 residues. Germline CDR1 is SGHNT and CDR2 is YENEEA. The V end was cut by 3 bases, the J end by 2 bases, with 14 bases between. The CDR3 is CASSLAGTVPGANVLTF. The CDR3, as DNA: TGTGCCAGCAGCTTGGCGGGGACGGTCCCTGGGGCCAACGTCCTGACTTTC.

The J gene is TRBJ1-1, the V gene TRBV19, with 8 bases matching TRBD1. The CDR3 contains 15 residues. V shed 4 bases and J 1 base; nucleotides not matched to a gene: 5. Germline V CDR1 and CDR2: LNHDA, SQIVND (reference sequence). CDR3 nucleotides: TGTGCCAGTAGTACCCCGGACAGGGCGAACACTGAAGCTTTCTTT. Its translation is CASSTPDRANTEAFF.

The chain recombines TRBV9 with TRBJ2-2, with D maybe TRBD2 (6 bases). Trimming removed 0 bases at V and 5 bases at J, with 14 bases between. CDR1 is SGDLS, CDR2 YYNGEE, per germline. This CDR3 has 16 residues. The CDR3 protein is CASSVAGLYPTGELFF. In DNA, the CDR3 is TGTGCCAGCAGCGTAGCGGGACTCTATCCTACCGGGGAGCTGTTTTTT.

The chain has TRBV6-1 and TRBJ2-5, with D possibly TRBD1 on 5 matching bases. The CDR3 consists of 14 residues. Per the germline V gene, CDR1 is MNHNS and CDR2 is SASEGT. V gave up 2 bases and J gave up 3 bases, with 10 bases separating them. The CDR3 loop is CASSEWGQKETQYF. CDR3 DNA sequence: TGTGCCAGCAGTGAATGGGGCCAGAAAGAGACCCAGTACTTC.

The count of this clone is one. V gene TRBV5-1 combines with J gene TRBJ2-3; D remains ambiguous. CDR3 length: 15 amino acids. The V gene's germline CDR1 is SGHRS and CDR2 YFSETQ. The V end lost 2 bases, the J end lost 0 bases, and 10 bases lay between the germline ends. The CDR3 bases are TGCGCCAGCAGCTTTACCGGCGGAAGCACAGATACGCAGTATTTT. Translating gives CASSFTGGSTDTQYF. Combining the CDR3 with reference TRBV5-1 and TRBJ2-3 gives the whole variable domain KAGVTQTPRYLIKTRGQQVTLSCSPISGHRSVSWYQQTPGQGLQFLFEYFSETQRNKGNFPGRFSGRQFSNSRSEMNVSTLELGDSALYLCASSFTGGSTDTQYFGPGTRLTVL.

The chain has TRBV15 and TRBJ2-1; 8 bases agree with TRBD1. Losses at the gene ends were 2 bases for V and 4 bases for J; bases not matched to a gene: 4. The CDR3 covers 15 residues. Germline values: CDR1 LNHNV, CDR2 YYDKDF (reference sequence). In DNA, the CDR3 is TGTGCCACCAGCAGACCGGGACAGGCTTACAATGAGCAGTTCTTC. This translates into CATSRPGQAYNEQFF.

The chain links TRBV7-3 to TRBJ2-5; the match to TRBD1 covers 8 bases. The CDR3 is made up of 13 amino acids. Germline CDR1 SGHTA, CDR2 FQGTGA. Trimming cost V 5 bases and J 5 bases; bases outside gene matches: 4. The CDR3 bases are TGTGCCAGCAGCCCCGACAGGGGCGAGACCCAGTACTTC. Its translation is CASSPDRGETQYF. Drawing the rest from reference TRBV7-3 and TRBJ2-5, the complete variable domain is GAGVSQTPSNKVTEKGKYVELRCDPISGHTALYWYRQSLGQGPEFLIYFQGTGAADDSGLPNDRFFAVRPEGSVSTLKIQRTERGDSAVYLCASSPDRGETQYFGPGTRLLVL.

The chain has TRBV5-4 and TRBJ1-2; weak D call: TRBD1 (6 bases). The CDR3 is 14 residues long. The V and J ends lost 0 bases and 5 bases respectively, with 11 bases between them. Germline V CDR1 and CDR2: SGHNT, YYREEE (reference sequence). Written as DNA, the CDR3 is TGTGCCAGCAGCTTGGTGGGGCAGGGGTATGGCTACACCTTC. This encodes CASSLVGQGYGYTF.

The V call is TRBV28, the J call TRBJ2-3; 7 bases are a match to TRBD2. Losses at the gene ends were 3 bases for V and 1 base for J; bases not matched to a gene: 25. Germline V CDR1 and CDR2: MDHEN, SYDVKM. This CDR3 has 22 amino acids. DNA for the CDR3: TGTGCCAGCAGTTTTGAATATTTCAGGGACTTGACGCAGGCGGGGGGCACAGATACGCAGTATTTT. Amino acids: CASSFEYFRDLTQAGGTDTQYF.

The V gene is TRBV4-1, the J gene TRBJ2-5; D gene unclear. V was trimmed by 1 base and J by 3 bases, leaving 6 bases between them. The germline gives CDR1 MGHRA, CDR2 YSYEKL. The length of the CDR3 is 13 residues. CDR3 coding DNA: TGCGCCAGCAGCCAAGTTCCGGAAGAGACCCAGTACTTC. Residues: CASSQVPEETQYF.

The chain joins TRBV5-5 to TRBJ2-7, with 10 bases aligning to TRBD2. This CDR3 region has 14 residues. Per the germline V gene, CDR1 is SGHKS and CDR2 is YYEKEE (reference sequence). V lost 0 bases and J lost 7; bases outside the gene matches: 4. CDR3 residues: CASSLVSGREEQYF. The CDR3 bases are TGTGCCAGCAGCTTGGTCAGCGGGAGGGAAGAGCAGTACTTC.

The CDR3 DNA is TGTGCCAGCAGTTTTCGGCCGGGAGCCGAGCAGTACGTC. This codes for CASSFRPGAEQYV. The genes are TRBV27 and TRBJ2-7; TRBD2 is a possible D gene (6 bases). CDR1 MNHEY and CDR2 SMNVEV come from the germline V gene (reference sequence). V dropped 3 bases and J dropped 6 bases, with 12 bases sitting between them. This CDR3 is built from 13 residues.

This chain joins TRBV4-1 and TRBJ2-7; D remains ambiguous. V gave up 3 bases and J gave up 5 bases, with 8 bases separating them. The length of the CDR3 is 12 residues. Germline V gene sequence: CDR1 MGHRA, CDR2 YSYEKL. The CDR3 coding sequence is TGCGCCAGCAGCCATGAGACAAACGAGCAGTACGTC. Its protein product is CASSHETNEQYV.

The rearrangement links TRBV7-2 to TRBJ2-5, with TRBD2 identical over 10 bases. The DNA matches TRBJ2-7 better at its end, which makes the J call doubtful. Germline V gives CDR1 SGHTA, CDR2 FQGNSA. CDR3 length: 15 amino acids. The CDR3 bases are TGTGCCAGCAGCCGAGGACTAGCGGTCTCCTACGAGCAGTACTTC. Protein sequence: CASSRGLAVSYEQYF.

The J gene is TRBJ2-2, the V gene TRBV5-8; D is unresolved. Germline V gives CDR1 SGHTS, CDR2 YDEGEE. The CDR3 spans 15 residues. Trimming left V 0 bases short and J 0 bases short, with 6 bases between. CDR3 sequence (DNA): TGTGCCAGCAGCTTGGCGAACACGAACACCGGGGAGCTGTTTTTT. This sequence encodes CASSLANTNTGELFF.

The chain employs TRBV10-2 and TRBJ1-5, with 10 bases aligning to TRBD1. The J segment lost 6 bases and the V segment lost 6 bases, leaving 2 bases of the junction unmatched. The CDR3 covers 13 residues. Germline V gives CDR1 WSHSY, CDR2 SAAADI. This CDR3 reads CASRGQGIQPQHF. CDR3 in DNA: TGCGCCAGCAGGGGACAGGGGATTCAGCCCCAGCATTTT.

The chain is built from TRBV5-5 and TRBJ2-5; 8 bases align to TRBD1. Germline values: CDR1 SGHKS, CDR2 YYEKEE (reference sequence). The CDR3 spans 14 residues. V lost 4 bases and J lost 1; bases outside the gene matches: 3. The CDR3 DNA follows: TGTGCCAGCAGCGACGGACAGGGCCAAGAGACCCAGTACTTC. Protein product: CASSDGQGQETQYF.

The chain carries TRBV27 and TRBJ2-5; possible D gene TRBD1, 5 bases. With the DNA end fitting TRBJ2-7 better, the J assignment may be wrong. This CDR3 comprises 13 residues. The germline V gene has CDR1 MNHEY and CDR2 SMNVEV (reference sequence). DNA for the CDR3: TGTGCCAGCAGTTTAGGACAAACCTACGAGCAGTACTTC. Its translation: CASSLGQTYEQYF.